This T cell receptor (beta chain) was identified during a study of brain T cells in children with intractable seizures. Points from the study as a whole: HCMV serostatus was not known, and viral specificity came from CDR3 similarity only. Clones missing pre-surgery may reflect undersampling of that blood sample.

About this clone itself: Antigen unknown.

TCRdb keeps only in-frame clones here, not all; method: immunoSEQ multiplex PCR. The sample has approximately 60,000 clones; 90% to 97% are singletons. The sequenced cases were selected for having the highest brain T cell transcript signatures. The V end was cut by 4 bases, the J end by 4 bases, with 12 bases between. Per germline, CDR1 KGHDR and CDR2 SFDVKD. This CDR3 region has 14 residues. Sequencing was performed on peripheral blood, taken at surgery. The TCR originated in a boy in the first two years of life with focal cortical dysplasia and intractable seizures. The J gene is TRBJ1-1, the V gene TRBV24-1; maybe TRBD1 (5 bases). The DNA for the CDR3 is TGTGCCACCAGTGACCCGATTGGGGCCACTGAAGCTTTCTTT. This encodes CATSDPIGATEAFF.